The 19 T cell receptor beta chains listed next were all sequenced from one sample in a study of T cell changes during pregnancy in multiple sclerosis. Profiled with immunoSEQ multiplex PCR; TCRdb holds only in-frame clones, not every one. The sample includes 50,000 or so clones, 85% to 95% of them seen just once. The sample was CD4+ T cells from peripheral blood mononuclear cells, taken in the second trimester of pregnancy. These receptors were collected from a female donor with multiple sclerosis, enrolled in a pregnancy study.

The chain links TRBV7-9 to TRBJ2-4, with TRBD1 identical over 9 bases. Germline-derived CDR1 and CDR2 are SEHNR and FQNEAQ (reference sequence). J gave up 3 bases and V 4 bases, and 1 base lay outside the gene matches. The CDR3 contains 14 residues. CDR3 DNA sequence: TGTGCCAGCAGCTCGACAGGGGGCAAAAACATTCAGTACTTC. Protein: CASSSTGGKNIQYF. Full variable domain (outside the CDR3, taken from reference TRBV7-9 and TRBJ2-4): DTGVSQNPRHKITKRGQNVTFRCDPISEHNRLYWYRQTLGQGPEFLTYFQNEAQLEKSRLLSDRFSAERPKGSFSTLEIQRTEQGDSAMYLCASSSTGGKNIQYFGAGTRLSVL.

The gene calls are TRBV14 and TRBJ2-5; a weak D match, TRBD2 (6 bases). CDR1 is SGHDN and CDR2 is FVKESK in the germline V gene. The CDR3 has 15 residues. V lost 1 base and J lost 1, with 10 bases in between. This CDR3 reads CASSQGGTFQETQYF. The CDR3 DNA reads TGTGCCAGCAGCCAAGGGGGGACTTTCCAAGAGACCCAGTACTTC.

The chain combines TRBV4-1 with TRBJ2-2, with D possibly matching TRBD1 (7 bases). V gave up 2 bases and J gave up 0 bases, with 13 bases separating them. Per germline, CDR1 MGHRA and CDR2 YSYEKL. The CDR3 is made up of 17 amino acids. The CDR3 bases are TGCGCCAGCAGCCAACGGGCGGGACAGCCGAACACCGGGGAGCTGTTTTTT. Its protein product is CASSQRAGQPNTGELFF.

The V call is TRBV19, the J call TRBJ1-2; D not certain. This CDR3 is built from 14 residues. The ends were cut back, 4 bases at V and 8 bases at J, with 17 bases in the middle. CDR1 is LNHDA, CDR2 SQIVND, per germline (reference sequence). The CDR3 protein is CASSTALSARGYTF. The CDR3 region has the DNA TGTGCCAGTAGTACAGCGTTGTCGGCCCGCGGCTACACCTTC.

The chain combines TRBV19 with TRBJ1-2, with 12 nucleotides matching TRBD1. This CDR3 contains 16 residues. J gave up 4 bases and V 7 bases, and 10 bases lay outside the gene matches. CDR1 LNHDA and CDR2 SQIVND come from the germline V gene (reference sequence). The CDR3 protein is CASISGTGGSGYGYTF. The CDR3 nucleotides are TGTGCCAGTATCTCCGGGACAGGGGGCTCGGGCTATGGCTACACCTTC.

V and J are TRBV2 and TRBJ2-1; D possibly corresponds to TRBD2 (6 bases). Per the germline V gene, CDR1 is SNHLY and CDR2 is FYNNEI. The CDR3 totals 14 residues. The V gene lost 10 bases and the J gene lost 8 bases, with 21 bases spanning the gap. The CDR3 nucleotides are TGTGCCACTAAAGAGCAGAGGAGGGTGGATGAGCAGTTCTTC. It codes for CATKEQRRVDEQFF. The full variable domain, completed using reference TRBV2 and TRBJ2-1, is EPEVTQTPSHQVTQMGQEVILRCVPISNHLYFYWYRQILGQKVEFLVSFYNNEISEKSEIFDDQFSVERPDGSNFTLKIRSTKLEDSAMYFCATKEQRRVDEQFFGPGTRLTVL.

The chain links TRBV7-8 to TRBJ1-3; 7 nucleotides agree with TRBD1. Trimming removed 3 bases from V and 2 bases from J; junction bases left unmatched: 7. Germline V CDR1 and CDR2: SGHVS, FQNEAQ. The CDR3 loop spans 16 amino acids. Here the CDR3 reads CASSFRQGTTGNTIYF. CDR3 in DNA: TGTGCCAGCAGCTTCAGACAGGGTACTACTGGAAACACCATATATTTT.

The count of this clone is one. V usage is TRBV9 and J usage is TRBJ2-1; 13 bases fit TRBD2. CDR1 SGDLS and CDR2 YYNGEE come from the germline V gene. After removal of 4 bases from V and 2 bases from J, the junction contained 12 bases not matched to a gene. This CDR3 has 19 residues. CDR3 loop: CASSPRGLAGDFTYNEQFF. The CDR3 region has the DNA TGTGCCAGCAGCCCCCGCGGACTAGCGGGGGACTTCACCTACAATGAGCAGTTCTTC.

The J gene is TRBJ2-1, the V gene TRBV4-1, with 12 bases aligning to TRBD2. The junction had 11 bases not matched to a gene; V was cut back by 4 bases and J by 7 bases. Germline V CDR1 and CDR2: MGHRA, YSYEKL. CDR3 length: 17 amino acids. In DNA form, the CDR3 reads TGCGCCAGCAGCCGAGAGCCTAGCGGGGGGGCCTTTAATGAGCAGTTCTTC. Encoded protein: CASSREPSGGAFNEQFF.

The chain is built from TRBV7-8 and TRBJ2-7, with 7 bases identical to TRBD2. This CDR3 comprises 15 residues. The V gene end was trimmed by 4 bases and the J gene end by 4 bases; junction bases not matched to a gene: 10. Germline V gene data show CDR1 as SGHVS and CDR2 as FQNEAQ. In DNA, the CDR3 is TGTGCCAGCAGCTGGGGGAGCGGGGCTACTTACGAGCAGTACTTC. Residues: CASSWGSGATYEQYF.

This clone was recorded once. This chain links TRBV5-5 with TRBJ1-5; TRBD1 might be the D (6 bases). The CDR3 is 16 residues long. V lost 0 bases and J lost 3, with 13 bases in between. From germline, CDR1 is SGHKS and CDR2 YYEKEE (reference sequence). This CDR3 is CASSLGDNKANQPQHF. CDR3 DNA: TGTGCCAGCAGCTTGGGGGACAACAAGGCCAATCAGCCCCAGCATTTT.

The chain recombines TRBV6-4 with TRBJ1-2, with D tentatively TRBD1 (6 bases). Germline-derived CDR1 and CDR2 are MRHNA and SNTAGT. Trimming took 3 bases from V and 8 from J, leaving 16 bases between them. The CDR3 is 14 amino acids. CDR3: CASSEGAGVHGYTF. The DNA of the CDR3 is TGTGCCAGCAGTGAAGGCGCAGGGGTTCACGGCTACACCTTC.

The J gene is TRBJ2-7, the V gene TRBV7-2; 11 nucleotides line up with TRBD1. The CDR3 is made up of 17 amino acids. Trimming took 5 bases from V and 4 from J; bases not matched to a gene: 13. Germline values: CDR1 SGHTA, CDR2 FQGNSA. CDR3 residues: CASSTRTGGFSYYEQYF. The CDR3 DNA follows: TGTGCCAGCAGCACCCGGACAGGGGGCTTCTCGTATTACGAGCAGTACTTC.

This clone was seen a single time. The gene calls are TRBV2 and TRBJ1-5; D gene ambiguous. This CDR3 is built from 14 residues. Germline CDR1 is SNHLY and CDR2 is FYNNEI. With 4 bases removed from V and 2 bases from J, the gap between germline ends came to 9 bases. The CDR3 sequence is CASSVGAGNQPQHF. The CDR3 nucleotides read TGTGCCAGCAGTGTCGGAGCTGGCAATCAGCCCCAGCATTTT.

V usage is TRBV7-2 and J usage is TRBJ2-5, with no clear D. This CDR3 region has 13 residues. V was clipped by 4 bases and J by 1 base, with 7 bases between them. The V gene's germline CDR1 is SGHTA and CDR2 FQGNSA. The CDR3 loop is CASSSLSQETQYF. The CDR3 DNA reads as TGTGCCAGCAGCTCCCTAAGCCAAGAGACCCAGTACTTC.

The chain employs TRBV7-3 and TRBJ2-3; 8 bases align to TRBD2. The length of the CDR3 is 14 residues. V gave up 1 base and J gave up 5 bases; unmatched junction bases: 2. Germline CDR1 reads SGHTA; CDR2 reads FQGTGA. The CDR3: CASSLIGGGDTQYF. Written as DNA, the CDR3 is TGTGCCAGCAGCTTAATCGGGGGGGGAGATACGCAGTATTTT.

The rearrangement links TRBV5-8 to TRBJ2-7, with TRBD1 matching over 7 bases. CDR1 is SGHTS, CDR2 YDEGEE, per germline. The ends lost 4 bases at V and 1 base at J; junction bases unmatched: 8. The CDR3 spans 15 residues. In nucleotides, the CDR3 is TGTGCCAGCAGCGCCGGGACAGTGCCTTCCTACGAGCAGTACTTC. Its protein product is CASSAGTVPSYEQYF.

This chain connects TRBV27 to TRBJ2-7, with 7 bases fitting TRBD1. CDR3 size: 14 residues. From germline, CDR1 is MNHEY and CDR2 SMNVEV (reference sequence). V shed 5 bases and J 3 bases; nucleotides not matched to a gene: 7. The CDR3 here is CASSQGDSNYEQYF. The CDR3 DNA sequence: TGTGCCAGCAGTCAAGGGGACAGCAACTACGAGCAGTACTTC.

The gene calls are TRBV19 and TRBJ1-4; tentatively, D is TRBD1 (6 bases). V shed 6 bases and J shed 8 bases, with 13 bases lying between them. In germline, CDR1 is LNHDA, CDR2 SQIVND (reference sequence). The CDR3 runs to 13 residues. The CDR3 sequence: CASRTGTKEKLFF. The DNA for the CDR3 is TGTGCCAGTAGAACCGGGACAAAGGAAAAACTGTTTTTT.